This T cell receptor (beta chain) was documented in a study of shared clonotypes between healthy human individuals. Clones were read by immunoSEQ multiplex PCR, and TCRdb kept only the in-frame ones, dropping some. This table has roughly 1,500,000 clones, 95% to 99% appearing once. The CDR3 loop spans 14 amino acids. The receptor's source is a man aged 25-45 years in good health. The chain carries TRBV21-1 and TRBJ1-3. TRBV21-1 constitutes a pseudogene. Sequenced input: naive CD4+ T cells sorted from blood. Regarding subset: CD45RA+ positively selected. The CDR3 spells CASSDEGSGNTIYF. CDR3 nucleotides: TGTGCCAGCAGTGACGAGGGCTCTGGAAACACCATATATTTT.